This entry features one T cell receptor (beta chain) sequence. The target of this receptor is not known. Per-base quality was not reported, and no clone a single base away is much larger than it. Library prep was done by single-cell sequencing. Sequencing used an Illumina NovaSeq 6000. The BD Rhapsody Targeted mRNA and AbSeq Reagent Kit, in a microwell format, was used for cell capture and library preparation. The libraries included TCR, sample tags, AbSeq, and targeted mRNA from the Human T-Cell Expression Panel, along with custom TOX and TOX2 primers. An Illumina NovaSeq was used to sequence the libraries. The authors processed their data as follows. The analysis covered around 10,000 cells in total, of which fewer than 8,500 were CD8 T cells and a few thousand were CD8 T cells with an identifiable TCR CDR3. The BD Rhapsody Targeted Analysis Pipeline, including V(D)J processing, was run on the Seven Bridges Genomics platform to process the raw data. Quality control, Sample Tag demultiplexing with Lex-BDSMK, clone identification with VDJ Explorer, and Seurat clustering were performed in SeqGeq 1.6.0. Clones making up <1% of CD8 T cells were classified as non-expanded, and clones making up >2.5% of the sample were classified as clonal expansions. The public reads were quality trimmed at Q25 with fastp and then assembled into clones with MiXCR by TCRdb, keeping productive beta chains. For every CDR3 protein sequence, its rows merge into one entry that carries the most common genes and DNA. These V and J calls originate from TCRdb's pipeline instead of the authors' own analysis. The sample table lists approximately 22,000 distinct CDR3 sequences, roughly 36% of them with a count of one. Less than 30% of the sample comes from the top ten.

This sample's time point label indicates: five sample-tagged time points from pre-transplant (day -1) to day 368 post-transplant, pooled. After thawing, PBMC were stimulated with a CMV IE-1 overlapping peptide library for 12 to 13 hours, with no transport inhibitors added. After thawing, cells were rested overnight and were then stimulated in R10 medium with CD28/CD49d costimulation. The IE-1 peptide library consisted of 15-amino-acid peptides overlapping by 11 amino acids. Samples from each time point were barcoded using BD Single-Cell Multiplexing Kit Sample Tags, then pooled and stained with sorting antibodies plus oligo-conjugated anti-CD45RA. A BD FACSAria III was used to sort CMV-responsive CD8+CD137+ and CD4+CD154+ T cells at 4-way purity. EDTA vacutainers were used to collect blood, which was then processed with a Ficoll gradient within 1-24 hours. The data originate from a study of immune aging and cytomegalovirus after organ transplant (dated by TCRdb to the early 2020s). Notes on the research overall: All transplant recipients received three-drug immunosuppression with prednisone, tacrolimus, and mycophenolate.

Paper-wide results and their limitations: Large clones contained a bigger proportion of TEMRA cells, and over time the seven largest clones (more than 1,700 cells) picked up aged and TEMRA cells and lost TCM cells. Following viremia, cells with an aged phenotype rose post-transplant no matter the clone size, with the increase showing up earlier in large clones (days 200-264) than in small clones. Because CD57 was not measured in the sequencing data, a conservative gene-based aging definition was used instead.

Trimming costs V 1 base and J 0 bases, and their ends lie 16 bases apart. Taken from cysteine to phenylalanine, the CDR3 has 18 residues. The DNA shown is the 54-base CDR3, in frame from base 1. CDR1 DFQATT and CDR2 SNEGSKA were looked up in the germline V gene (reference sequence). This TCR was recovered from a female donor who had a heart transplant and CMV viremia. This sample comprised CMV peptide-activated CD4+ and CD8+ T cells sorted from blood, obtained at five time points, pooled. The sample's cell subset or site label, in plain terms: sorted CD8+CD137+ and CD4+CD154+ T cells after approximately 12 h CMV IE-1 peptide stimulation. In this chain, TRBV20-1 is recombined with TRBJ2-6; the D gene is not confidently resolved. CDR3 sequence: CSARGRGPQSSGANVLTF. The DNA sequence is given as TGCAGTGCTAGAGGTAGAGGACCGCAGAGCTCTGGGGCCAACGTCCTGACTTTC.